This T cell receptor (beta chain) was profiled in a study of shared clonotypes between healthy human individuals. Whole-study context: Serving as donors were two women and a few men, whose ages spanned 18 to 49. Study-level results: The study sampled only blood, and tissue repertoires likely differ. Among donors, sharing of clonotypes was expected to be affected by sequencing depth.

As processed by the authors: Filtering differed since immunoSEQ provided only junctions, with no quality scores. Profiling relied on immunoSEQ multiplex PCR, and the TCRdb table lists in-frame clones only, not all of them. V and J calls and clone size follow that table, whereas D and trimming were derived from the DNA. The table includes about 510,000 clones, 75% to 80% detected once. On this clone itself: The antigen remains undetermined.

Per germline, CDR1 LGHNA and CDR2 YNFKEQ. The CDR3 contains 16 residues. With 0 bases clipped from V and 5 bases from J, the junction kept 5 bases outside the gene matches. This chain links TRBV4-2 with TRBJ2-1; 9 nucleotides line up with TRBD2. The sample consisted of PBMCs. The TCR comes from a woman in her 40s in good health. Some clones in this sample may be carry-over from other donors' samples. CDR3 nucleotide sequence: TGTGCCAGCAGCCAAGATTGGCTAGCGGGACACAATGAGCAGTTCTTC. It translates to CASSQDWLAGHNEQFF.